What follows are 25 T cell receptor beta chains derived from one specimen sequenced in a study of control samples from healthy donors and cancer patients. Repertoires were generated with immunoSEQ multiplex PCR, while TCRdb's copy carries only in-frame clones and drops some. The data show approximately 120,000 clones, with approximately 92% seen just once and 0.55% to 0.65% held by the top ten. Sequenced: PBMCs. These receptors were collected from a man older than 75 with head and neck cancer.

On this clone itself: A read error may account for a junction end that differs from germline. The chain links TRBV5-8 to TRBJ1-6; D call uncertain. Looked up from germline, CDR1 is SGHTS and CDR2 is YDEGEE. The length of the CDR3 is 13 residues. The CDR3 DNA is TGTGCCAGCAGCTCGACCTATCATTCACCCCTCCACTTT. This encodes CASSSTYHSPLHF.

V gene TRBV11-2 combines with J gene TRBJ1-1, with D unclear. Germline V gives CDR1 SGHAT, CDR2 FQNNGV. V gave up 5 bases and J gave up 1 base, with 20 bases separating them. There are 17 residues in the CDR3. In nucleotides, the CDR3 is TGTGCCAGCAGCGGACCAGGTGGAGTGGTTAGGAACACTGAAGCTTTCTTT. Translating gives CASSGPGGVVRNTEAFF.

The V gene is TRBV7-8, the J gene TRBJ2-3; D uncertain. The CDR3 has 15 amino acids. Germline-derived CDR1 and CDR2 are SGHVS and FQNEAQ. Trimming pared 6 bases from V and 7 bases from J, leaving 20 bases between. The CDR3 is CASSPGRVPAYTQYF. The CDR3 DNA reads TGTGCCAGCAGTCCTGGCCGGGTCCCCGCCTATACGCAGTATTTT.

The CDR3 region has the DNA TGTGCCAGCAGCTTTGGACTAGCGGGCCTCTCCTACAATGAGCAGTTCTTC. The encoded protein is CASSFGLAGLSYNEQFF. This chain uses TRBV7-9 with TRBJ2-1, with TRBD2 matching over 11 bases. Germline trimming cut 3 bases from V and 0 bases from J; bases unmatched to any gene: 4. CDR1 and CDR2 from the germline V gene are SEHNR and FQNEAQ (reference sequence). The CDR3 is 17 residues long.

The chain combines TRBV6-5 with TRBJ1-4, with a possible D match to TRBD1 (6 bases). Germline values: CDR1 MNHEY, CDR2 SVGAGI. V lost 5 bases to trimming and J lost 6 bases, with 13 bases between them. This CDR3 contains 14 residues. CDR3 region: CASSLGGAYEKLFF. CDR3 coding DNA: TGTGCCAGCAGTCTCGGGGGGGCATATGAAAAACTGTTTTTT.

V usage is TRBV9 and J usage is TRBJ1-4, with a weak D call TRBD1 (5 bases). The CDR3 loop spans 17 amino acids. Germline-derived CDR1 and CDR2 are SGDLS and YYNGEE. Trimming took off 0 bases at V and 0 bases at J, with 12 bases between the two ends. CDR3 DNA: TGTGCCAGCAGCGTAGGGCAGGGAAGGGCAACTAATGAAAAACTGTTTTTT. Translating it yields CASSVGQGRATNEKLFF.

The genes are TRBV27 and TRBJ2-2; 10 nucleotides line up with TRBD2. The germline gives CDR1 MNHEY, CDR2 SMNVEV (reference sequence). Losses at the gene ends were 8 bases for V and 5 bases for J; bases not matched to a gene: 11. This CDR3 has 16 amino acids. For the CDR3, the DNA is TGTGCCAGCCTGAGGGCTAGCGGGGGAGCAACCGGGGAGCTGTTTTTT. It yields the protein CASLRASGGATGELFF.

This rearrangement joins TRBV2 to TRBJ1-2; TRBD1 agrees at 9 bases. With V trimmed by 7 bases and J by 2 bases, 8 bases remained unmatched. The CDR3 length is 15 residues. The V gene's germline CDR1 is SNHLY and CDR2 FYNNEI. The CDR3 is CASTSRGQGNYGYTF. Written as DNA, the CDR3 is TGTGCCAGCACTTCAAGGGGACAGGGCAACTATGGCTACACCTTC.

This clone was detected only a few times. Additional DNA sequences in this sample encode the identical CDR3. This sequence joins TRBV18 and TRBJ1-2; no firm D call. The V gene's germline CDR1 is KGHSH and CDR2 LQKENI. CDR3 length: 12 residues. V was pared by 0 bases and J by 2 bases, with 1 base between. The CDR3 loop reads CASSPPNYGYTF. CDR3 coding DNA: TGTGCCAGCTCACCACCGAACTATGGCTACACCTTC.

This clone was seen more than once but under ten times. The J gene is TRBJ1-1, the V gene TRBV2; the D gene is possibly TRBD1 (6 bases). Germline lookup yields CDR1 SNHLY and CDR2 FYNNEI. The CDR3 is made up of 17 amino acids. V lost 6 bases, J lost 0 bases, and 20 bases lay in between. CDR3 sequence: CASSKPRTENMNTEAFF. The CDR3 DNA reads TGTGCCAGCAGCAAACCTAGGACAGAGAACATGAACACTGAAGCTTTCTTT. Full variable domain (rest looked up from reference TRBV2 and TRBJ1-1): EPEVTQTPSHQVTQMGQEVILRCVPISNHLYFYWYRQILGQKVEFLVSFYNNEISEKSEIFDDQFSVERPDGSNFTLKIRSTKLEDSAMYFCASSKPRTENMNTEAFFGQGTRLTVV.

This chain connects TRBV6-1 to TRBJ1-2, with 7 bases that match TRBD1. Losses at the gene ends were 3 bases for V and 4 bases for J; bases not matched to a gene: 2. The CDR3 length is 13 residues. Germline CDR1 reads MNHNS; CDR2 reads SASEGT. The chain's CDR3 is CASSEGQSYGYTF. Written as DNA, the CDR3 is TGTGCCAGCAGTGAGGGACAGTCCTATGGCTACACCTTC.

This sequence joins TRBV4-3 and TRBJ2-1, with 8 bases that match TRBD1. Germline V gene data show CDR1 as LGHNA and CDR2 as YSLEER. The CDR3 length is 16 residues. The V segment lost 2 bases and the J segment 4 bases; nucleotides outside the gene matches: 7. This chain's CDR3 is CASSQRTGGSYNEQFF. CDR3 bases: TGCGCCAGCAGCCAAAGAACAGGGGGGAGTTACAATGAGCAGTTCTTC.

The chain has TRBV5-8 and TRBJ2-1; D might be TRBD2 (7 bases). Trimming pared 1 base from V and 2 bases from J, leaving 13 bases between. The CDR3 consists of 16 residues. Per the germline V gene, CDR1 is SGHTS and CDR2 is YDEGEE. CDR3 sequence (DNA): TGTGCCAGCAGCTTGTTGTCGCGGGGGCCCTACAATGAGCAGTTCTTC. Residues: CASSLLSRGPYNEQFF.

The chain employs TRBV15 and TRBJ1-2; D is undetermined. Germline V gene sequence: CDR1 LNHNV, CDR2 YYDKDF (reference sequence). This CDR3 is built from 13 residues. V shed 0 bases and J shed 8 bases, with 10 bases lying between them. CDR3 sequence (DNA): TGTGCCACCAGCAGAGATCTGGAGGTGGGCTACACCTTC. This encodes CATSRDLEVGYTF.

This sequence joins TRBV7-9 and TRBJ2-2; D might be TRBD1 or TRBD2, each matching 5 bases. The CDR3 consists of 16 residues. V was pared by 1 base and J by 0 bases, with 9 bases between. CDR1 and CDR2 from the germline V gene are SEHNR and FQNEAQ (reference sequence). CDR3 loop: CASSLGGPTNTGELFF. The CDR3 DNA reads as TGTGCCAGCAGCTTAGGGGGACCCACGAACACCGGGGAGCTGTTTTTT.

V and J are TRBV18 and TRBJ1-2; D might be TRBD1 (5 bases). The CDR3 runs to 14 residues. The V and J ends lost 3 bases and 4 bases respectively, with 12 bases between them. Germline CDR1 is KGHSH and CDR2 is LQKENI. CDR3 nucleotide sequence: TGTGCCAGCTCACCGGGTACCGACAGCTATGGCTACACCTTC. Amino acids: CASSPGTDSYGYTF.

The rearrangement links TRBV7-8 to TRBJ1-2; D gene ambiguous. The CDR3 has 13 amino acids. V was clipped by 2 bases and J by 0 bases, with 4 bases between them. CDR1 is SGHVS and CDR2 is FQNEAQ in the germline V gene. CDR3 DNA sequence: TGTGCCAGCAGCTTAAGAACTAACTATGGCTACACCTTC. Translation: CASSLRTNYGYTF.

This clone appeared a single time. The chain joins TRBV6-5 to TRBJ1-1, with D possibly being TRBD1 (6 bases). V lost 6 bases and J lost 4, with 12 bases in between. Germline V gives CDR1 MNHEY, CDR2 SVGAGI. There are 13 residues in the CDR3. The CDR3 region is CASRQGSITEAFF. Written as DNA, the CDR3 is TGTGCCAGCAGGCAGGGGAGTATCACTGAAGCTTTCTTT.

This clone was observed once. The rearrangement links TRBV7-9 to TRBJ2-5, with a possible D match to TRBD1 (5 bases). Trimming took 7 bases from V and 5 from J, leaving 14 bases between them. The CDR3 length is 13 residues. Germline CDR1 reads SEHNR; CDR2 reads FQNEAQ (reference sequence). The CDR3, as DNA: TGTGCCAGCAACTTCCGAAGACAGGAGACCCAGTACTTC. It codes for CASNFRRQETQYF.

This clone was seen once. Mismatch with germline at one junction end may stem from a read error. This chain joins TRBV5-5 and TRBJ2-4; possibly TRBD1 for D (7 bases). There are 15 residues in the CDR3. The germline V gene has CDR1 SGHKS and CDR2 YYEKEE (reference sequence). In DNA, the CDR3 is TGTGCCAGCAGCTCAAATCCCACAGGGGAGGTAATTAGGAACTTC. It codes for CASSSNPTGEVIRNF.

This clone was found a few times. The chain is built from TRBV10-3 and TRBJ2-1; TRBD2 matches at 9 bases. After removal of 2 bases from V and 0 bases from J, the junction contained 5 bases not matched to a gene. CDR1 and CDR2 (germline): ENHRY, SYGVKD. CDR3 length equals 17 residues. The CDR3 protein is CAISESFSGSSYNEQFF. The CDR3 coding sequence is TGTGCCATCAGTGAGAGTTTTAGCGGGAGCTCCTACAATGAGCAGTTCTTC.

The chain links TRBV6-2 or TRBV6-3 to TRBJ1-5, with 9 nucleotides matching TRBD1. V shed 1 base and J 3 bases; nucleotides not matched to a gene: 4. In germline, CDR1 is MNHEY, CDR2 SVGEGT. The CDR3 totals 16 residues. CDR3 bases: TGTGCCAGCAGTTACTTGGGACAGGGCTTCAATCAGCCCCAGCATTTT. This encodes CASSYLGQGFNQPQHF.

This clone was observed a single time. This chain uses TRBV12-3 or TRBV12-4 with TRBJ1-2; D is unresolved. V shed 7 bases and J shed 0 bases, with 9 bases lying between them. The CDR3 runs to 13 residues. The CDR3 is CASKPWSNYGYTF. The CDR3 coding sequence is TGTGCCAGCAAACCCTGGTCTAACTATGGCTACACCTTC.

The J gene is TRBJ2-1, the V gene TRBV27; 8 positions match TRBD2. The CDR3 length is 17 residues. V lost 7 bases and J lost 2; bases outside the gene matches: 13. The germline gives CDR1 MNHEY, CDR2 SMNVEV (reference sequence). CDR3 in amino acids: CASTLGSGGGTYNEQFF. The CDR3 DNA is TGTGCCAGCACCTTAGGTTCTGGCGGGGGGACCTACAATGAGCAGTTCTTC.

The V and J genes are TRBV30 and TRBJ1-2, with 7 nucleotides matching TRBD1. The CDR3 has 12 residues. V shed 4 bases, J shed 8 bases, and the junction held 7 bases outside the gene matches. CDR1 GTSNPN and CDR2 SVGIG come from the germline V gene (reference sequence). CDR3 sequence: CAWTFWGQGYTF. DNA for the CDR3: TGTGCCTGGACGTTCTGGGGACAGGGCTACACCTTC.